These 21 T cell receptor beta chains share one sample of origin, sequenced in a study of blood T cell repertoires in COVID-19. Libraries were prepared by immunoSEQ multiplex PCR; TCRdb keeps only in-frame clonotypes and omits some of them. The data show some 110,000 clones, around four fifths seen once. The specimen sequenced was peripheral blood. Receptor source: a young man with acute or convalescent COVID-19.

The V call is TRBV5-1, the J call TRBJ2-3; TRBD2 agrees at 10 bases. J lost 1 base, V lost 4 bases, and 3 bases had no gene match. Germline lookup yields CDR1 SGHRS and CDR2 YFSETQ. The CDR3 loop spans 15 amino acids. CDR3 sequence: CASSQGTSGTDTQYF. The CDR3 region has the DNA TGCGCCAGCAGCCAGGGGACTAGCGGCACAGATACGCAGTATTTT.

The chain uses TRBV7-3 and TRBJ2-2; D unclear. The germline gives CDR1 SGHTA, CDR2 FQGTGA. V shed 8 bases and J shed 0 bases, with 7 bases lying between them. The CDR3 runs to 13 residues. The CDR3 DNA is TGTGCCAGCCAGAATACGAACACCGGGGAGCTGTTTTTT. Encoded protein: CASQNTNTGELFF.

V usage is TRBV5-6 and J usage is TRBJ2-1; the match to TRBD2 covers 13 bases. This CDR3 comprises 17 residues. Trimming at V came to 2 bases and at J to 9 bases, leaving 11 bases not matched to a gene. The germline V gene has CDR1 SGHDT and CDR2 YYEEEE. The CDR3 DNA is TGTGCCAGCAGCTTCGTCCATGGACTAGCGGGAGTGATTGAGCAGTTCTTC. Its protein product is CASSFVHGLAGVIEQFF.

A few counts support this clone. This sequence joins TRBV28 and TRBJ1-3, with D unclear. V was cut by 5 bases and J by 1 base, with 18 bases left in between. The germline V gene has CDR1 MDHEN and CDR2 SYDVKM. The CDR3 sequence is 17 residues long. The CDR3 DNA reads TGTGCCAGCAGTCCCCCCACCCCTACGAATTCTGGAAACACCATATATTTT. Amino acids: CASSPPTPTNSGNTIYF.

This chain joins TRBV3-1 (or the pseudogene TRBV3-2) and TRBJ1-1; D gene ambiguous. The CDR3 is 14 residues long. Germline CDR1 reads LGHDT; CDR2 reads YNNKEL (reference sequence). V was clipped by 4 bases and J by 1 base, with 10 bases between them. Here the CDR3 DNA reads TGTGCCAGCAGCCGCGGGAATCCGAACACTGAAGCTTTCTTT. Its protein product is CASSRGNPNTEAFF.

The V gene is TRBV15, the J gene TRBJ1-1, with D possibly matching TRBD1 (6 bases). Germline CDR1 and CDR2: LNHNV and YYDKDF (reference sequence). This CDR3 is 13 amino acids long. The germline V and J ends were trimmed by 3 bases and 6 bases, with 11 bases remaining between them. CDR3 protein: CATSRDYRAEAFF. The DNA of the CDR3 is TGTGCCACCAGCAGGGATTACAGGGCTGAAGCTTTCTTT.

This rearrangement joins TRBV10-2 to TRBJ2-7; D unclear. The V end was cut by 3 bases, the J end by 1 base, with 7 bases between. CDR3 length equals 13 residues. The germline gives CDR1 WSHSY, CDR2 SAAADI. CDR3 region: CASSDGLSYEQYF. The CDR3 DNA is TGCGCCAGCAGTGATGGGCTGTCCTACGAGCAGTACTTC.

The chain uses TRBV18 and TRBJ1-1, with D perhaps TRBD1 (5 bases). The ends were cut back, 3 bases at V and 4 bases at J, with 12 bases in the middle. The germline V gene has CDR1 KGHSH and CDR2 LQKENI. The CDR3 extends over 14 amino acids. The CDR3 protein is CASSPQNRGTEAFF. Written as DNA, the CDR3 is TGTGCCAGCTCACCCCAGAATAGGGGCACTGAAGCTTTCTTT.

V and J are TRBV7-9 and TRBJ1-1, with 9 bases matching TRBD1. The CDR3 totals 16 residues. The ends lost 5 bases at V and 10 bases at J; junction bases unmatched: 17. Germline loops: CDR1 SEHNR, CDR2 FQNEAQ (reference sequence). The CDR3 sequence: CASSPAMRELTGGAFF. The CDR3 bases are TGTGCCAGCAGCCCCGCGATGAGAGAACTGACAGGGGGAGCTTTCTTT.

V and J are TRBV9 and TRBJ1-1; no clear D gene. Germline V gene data show CDR1 as SGDLS and CDR2 as YYNGEE. CDR3 length: 13 amino acids. V was pared by 0 bases and J by 0 bases, with 3 bases between. This CDR3 reads CASSVAVNTEAFF. In DNA form, the CDR3 reads TGTGCCAGCAGCGTAGCCGTGAACACTGAAGCTTTCTTT.

The chain carries TRBV15 and TRBJ2-5; D is uncertain. The V gene lost 5 bases and the J gene lost 5 bases, with 15 bases spanning the gap. The germline CDR1 and CDR2 sequences are LNHNV and YYDKDF (reference sequence). This CDR3 comprises 14 residues. CDR3 nucleotide sequence: TGTGCCACCAGCTGGAACGTACAGTATGAGACCCAGTACTTC. Protein product: CATSWNVQYETQYF.

This chain connects TRBV27 to TRBJ2-1; TRBD1 aligns across 10 bases. CDR1 and CDR2 (germline): MNHEY, SMNVEV (reference sequence). J was trimmed by 5 bases and V by 1 base; bases with no gene match: 11. The CDR3 spans 18 residues. In DNA form, the CDR3 reads TGTGCCAGCAGTTTATATAGGGCTTCGGGGACAGGGGACAATGAGCAGTTCTTC. The encoded protein is CASSLYRASGTGDNEQFF.

The V call is TRBV18, the J call TRBJ2-4, with D possibly being TRBD1 (5 bases). Trimming removed 3 bases at V and 2 bases at J, with 14 bases between. This CDR3 is built from 16 residues. CDR1 is KGHSH, CDR2 LQKENI, per germline. Here the CDR3 reads CASSPFEGASKNIQYF. The CDR3 DNA sequence: TGTGCCAGCTCACCCTTCGAAGGGGCGTCCAAAAACATTCAGTACTTC.

V gene TRBV6-2 or TRBV6-3 combines with J gene TRBJ2-5; 8 bases align to TRBD2. The CDR3 loop spans 16 amino acids. Germline V lookup: CDR1 MNHEY, CDR2 SVGEGT. V lost 2 bases and J lost 5; bases outside the gene matches: 10. CDR3 region: CASSYPGGGRVETQYF. DNA for the CDR3: TGTGCCAGCAGTTACCCGGGGGGGGGTAGAGTGGAGACCCAGTACTTC.

V is TRBV18 and J is TRBJ2-5; D unclear. V was cut by 0 bases and J by 5 bases, with 7 bases left in between. From germline, CDR1 is KGHSH and CDR2 LQKENI. The CDR3 runs to 13 residues. CDR3 nucleotides: TGTGCCAGCTCACCACCCGCCCGGGAGACCCAGTACTTC. Encoded protein: CASSPPARETQYF.

The chain is built from TRBV24-1 and TRBJ2-7; 7 bases align to TRBD1. The V gene's germline CDR1 is KGHDR and CDR2 SFDVKD. The V and J ends lost 4 bases and 6 bases, in that order; junction bases with no gene match: 17. The CDR3 is 17 residues long. The CDR3 nucleotides read TGTGCCACCAGTGACAAACTTAACAGGGGTCTAAGACTCGAGCAGTACTTC. This sequence encodes CATSDKLNRGLRLEQYF.

This chain uses TRBV9 with TRBJ2-3; no definite D call. The V and J ends lost 0 bases and 5 bases respectively, with 4 bases between them. The CDR3 contains 12 residues. CDR1 and CDR2 (germline): SGDLS, YYNGEE. The CDR3 is CASSVAGDTQYF. CDR3 DNA: TGTGCCAGCAGCGTAGCGGGAGATACGCAGTATTTT.

This chain connects TRBV20-1 to TRBJ2-7; unclear D gene. The CDR3 has 10 residues. V was pared by 5 bases and J by 8 bases, with 10 bases between. The V gene's germline CDR1 is DFQATT and CDR2 SNEGSKA (reference sequence). Written as DNA, the CDR3 is TGCAGTGCTGGTAGAGAGAAGCAGTACTTC. Protein: CSAGREKQYF.

This clone was observed a few times. The chain combines TRBV20-1 with TRBJ1-5; 8 bases fit TRBD1. The CDR3 runs 15 residues. Germline-derived CDR1 and CDR2 are DFQATT and SNEGSKA (reference sequence). V lost 3 bases and J lost 4; bases outside the gene matches: 8. CDR3 sequence reads: CSASFPQGGNQPQHF. The CDR3 bases are TGCAGTGCTAGTTTCCCACAGGGGGGTAATCAGCCCCAGCATTTT.

The chain combines TRBV13 with TRBJ2-2; 8 nucleotides match TRBD1. Germline V CDR1 and CDR2: PRHDT, FYEKMQ (reference sequence). V gave up 0 bases and J gave up 6 bases; unmatched junction bases: 3. CDR3 length: 15 residues. This CDR3 reads CASSLGQGAPGELFF. CDR3 DNA: TGTGCCAGCAGCTTAGGTCAGGGGGCGCCCGGGGAGCTGTTTTTT.

A word on this clone: The sample has other DNA sequences that encode this CDR3 too. This chain connects TRBV19 to TRBJ1-1, with TRBD1 matching 7 bases. CDR1 is LNHDA and CDR2 is SQIVND in the germline V gene (reference sequence). V shed 3 bases and J 5 bases; nucleotides not matched to a gene: 3. The CDR3 spans 13 residues. The CDR3 sequence is CASSIQGDTEAFF. CDR3 nucleotide sequence: TGTGCCAGTAGTATTCAGGGGGATACTGAAGCTTTCTTT.